This T cell receptor beta chain was sequenced for a study of cytomegalovirus exposure and HLA in healthy donors. Whole-study results and caveats: Earlier analysis looked at TCR beta V segments, and most were productive about 87% or about 30% of the time. In all likelihood, a cluster of highly shared sequence variants was a sequencing artifact.

These donors, healthy bone marrow donors, were studied. It was with 60 Vbeta and 13 Jbeta primers that the PCR ran. Measured with immunoSEQ multiplex PCR; TCRdb has only the in-frame clones, and not every one. The sample includes about 160,000 clones, 85% of them seen just once. In its sample, this clone was seen once. What it binds is unknown. This clonotype was sampled from a boy under 10 years old in good health and CMV-seronegative. Sequenced material: PBMCs.

The CDR3 region has the DNA TGTGCCAGCAGCTCCCTGACTAGCGGGGGACACAATGAGCAGTTCTTC. It codes for CASSSLTSGGHNEQFF. V and J are TRBV13 and TRBJ2-1; the match to TRBD2 covers 12 bases. Trimming took 4 bases from V and 5 from J; bases not matched to a gene: 6. CDR1 is PRHDT, CDR2 FYEKMQ, per germline (reference sequence). The CDR3 length is 16 residues.